This is a list of T cell receptor beta chains from one sample in a study of T-cell reconstitution after alpha-beta-depleted transplantation in children. One entry per CDR3 protein results from TCRdb running MiXCR on the PCR reads. This table has hundreds of thousands of distinct CDR3 sequences, 6.5% to 9% appearing once. The sample in question was PBMCs, mostly from graft donor cells, obtained 180 days after TCRalphabeta/CD19-depleted stem cell transplant. The receptors here all came from a male patient aged 10 to 17 who had a stem cell transplant for acute lymphoblastic leukemia, so the T cells may come from the graft donor. The CDR3 runs from the conserved cysteine through the conserved F or W. A D gene is named only where the DNA matches it firmly. Expanded clones get a size class; other rows say once, few or many, or leave the size out.

clone_size	v_call	d_call	j_call	cdr3_nt	cdr3_aa
many	TRBV9	TRBD2	TRBJ2-5	TGTGCCAGCAGCGTAGGATTAGCGGGAGGGCGGTTAGAGACCCAGTACTTC	CASSVGLAGGRLETQYF
many	TRBV6-5	TRBD2	TRBJ2-1	TGTGCCAGCAGTCCTACGGGGGGGTGGTACAATGAGCAGTTCTTC	CASSPTGGWYNEQFF
many	TRBV6-5	NA	TRBJ1-1	TGTGCCAGCAGTTACTCGGACATGAACACTGAAGCTTTCTTT	CASSYSDMNTEAFF
many	TRBV7-3	NA	TRBJ2-1	TGTGCCAGCAGCTTAAAAGTAAGAGGGAGCGGTGAGCAGTTCTTC	CASSLKVRGSGEQFF
many	TRBV28	TRBD1	TRBJ2-3	TGTGCCAGCAGTTTTATACAGGGGGCGGCAGATACGCAGTATTTT	CASSFIQGAADTQYF
many	TRBV6-6	NA	TRBJ1-2	TGTGCCAGCAGTTCGTTGGCTAACTATGGCTACACCTTC	CASSSLANYGYTF
many	TRBV27	TRBD2	TRBJ2-5	TGTGCCAGCAGTCCGAGGACTAGCGGGAGGAAGGCGGAGACCCAGTACTTC	CASSPRTSGRKAETQYF
many	TRBV5-1	NA	TRBJ2-1	TGCGCCAGCAAAGGGGGAGGTCCCTACAATGAGCAGTTCTTC	CASKGGGPYNEQFF
NA	TRBV10-3	TRBD2	TRBJ2-1	TGTGCCATCAGTGAGTACAGCGCTAGCGGGAGTTTCGGTGAGCAGTTCTTC	CAISEYSASGSFGEQFF
many	TRBV20-1	NA	TRBJ2-7	TGCAGTGCTAGTCGCCCACAGGGATTCTACGAGCAGTACTTC	CSASRPQGFYEQYF
many	TRBV20-1	NA	TRBJ1-6	TGCAGTGCTAGAGCCCAACGGAGGGCACAGAATTCACCCCTCCACTTT	CSARAQRRAQNSPLHF
many	TRBV20-1	NA	TRBJ2-7	TGCAGTGCCGACCGCCCCGGGACGGACTACGAGCAGTACTTC	CSADRPGTDYEQYF
many	TRBV4-3	TRBD1	TRBJ2-7	TGCGCCAGCAGCCAAGTTACCCTCACAGGGGTCGAGCAGTACTTC	CASSQVTLTGVEQYF
many	TRBV5-1	TRBD1	TRBJ1-2	TGCGCCAGCAGCTTTTCAGGACAGGCTTTTTACTATGGCTACACCTTC	CASSFSGQAFYYGYTF
many	TRBV27	NA	TRBJ1-5	TGTGCCAGCAGTCCTCTTAGCTCCCATCAGCCCCAGCATTTT	CASSPLSSHQPQHF
many	TRBV7-2	NA	TRBJ2-7	TGTGCCAGCAGCTTAGGGGGGACACCTAACTACGAGCAGTACTTC	CASSLGGTPNYEQYF
NA	TRBV19	NA	TRBJ2-6	TGTGCCAGTAGTAGGGGCTCTGGGGCCAACGTCCTGACTTTC	CASSRGSGANVLTF
few	TRBV18	NA	TRBJ1-2	TGTGCCAGCTCACCGGACAGACCCTATGGCTACACCTTC	CASSPDRPYGYTF
many	TRBV12-3/TRBV12-4	TRBD1	TRBJ1-5	TGTGCCAGCACCTCGGACAGGGGGAACAATCAGCCCCAGCATTTT	CASTSDRGNNQPQHF
few	TRBV4-1	NA	TRBJ2-3	TGCGCCAGCAGCCAAGAGCACAGCACAGATACGCAGTATTTT	CASSQEHSTDTQYF
many	TRBV9	NA	TRBJ1-1	TGTGCCAGCAGCGTAGTTGGGGGGAACACTGAAGCTTTCTTT	CASSVVGGNTEAFF
many	TRBV29-1	NA	TRBJ1-1	TGCAGCGTTGATTCCAACGGGGTGAACACTGAAGCTTTCTTT	CSVDSNGVNTEAFF
many	TRBV5-1	TRBD1	TRBJ1-6	TGCGCCAGCAGCCCGTGGGACAGGAGCTCCTATAATTCACCCCTCCACTTT	CASSPWDRSSYNSPLHF
many	TRBV2	NA	TRBJ2-5	TGTGCCAGCAGTGAACATGCCGTCTCCCAAGAGACCCAGTACTTC	CASSEHAVSQETQYF
many	TRBV20-1	TRBD2	TRBJ2-7	TGCAGTGCTAGAGGTCGGACTAGATTATACGAGCAGTACTTC	CSARGRTRLYEQYF
many	TRBV20-1	TRBD2	TRBJ2-5	TGCAGTGCTAAACTAGCGGGGGGGCCGGAGACCCAGTACTTC	CSAKLAGGPETQYF
many	TRBV20-1	NA	TRBJ1-1	TGCAGTGCTAGTAGATGGGGATTTGAAGCTTTCTTT	CSASRWGFEAFF
many	TRBV9	TRBD2	TRBJ2-3	TGTGCCAGCAGCTTGATTAGCGGGAGAGGCACAGATACGCAGTATTTT	CASSLISGRGTDTQYF
NA	TRBV18	TRBD1	TRBJ1-5	TGTGCCAGCTCACCCGGGACAGGGCAGCAGCCCCAGCATTTT	CASSPGTGQQPQHF
many	TRBV5-1	NA	TRBJ2-7	TGCGCCAGCAGCCCTCAAGGGGTCGGCTACGAGCAGTACTTC	CASSPQGVGYEQYF
many	TRBV5-8	NA	TRBJ1-1	TGTGCCAGCCGGGGGGCCCTGGGGGCTTTCTTT	CASRGALGAFF
few	TRBV12-3/TRBV12-4	TRBD2	TRBJ2-7	TGTGCCAGCAGTTTAGTATTCGTGCTAGCGGGAGGTAACCCACGAGAGCAGTACTTC	CASSLVFVLAGGNPREQYF
many	TRBV29-1	NA	TRBJ1-5	TGCAGCGTATCCGAGACAGGAGCCAATCAGCCCCAGCATTTT	CSVSETGANQPQHF
many	TRBV28	TRBD2	TRBJ2-7	TGTGCCAGCAGTTTACCTAGCGGGTTCTACGAGCAGTACTTC	CASSLPSGFYEQYF
many	TRBV11-2	TRBD1	TRBJ1-2	TGTGCCAGCAGCGCCCCGGGGACAGCTTATGGCTACACCTTC	CASSAPGTAYGYTF
many	TRBV9	NA	TRBJ1-2	TGTGCCAGCAGCGTAGGTGCGGCTGGCTACACCTTC	CASSVGAAGYTF
many	TRBV5-1	TRBD1	TRBJ2-5	TGCGCCAGCAGCACAGGACAGGGCTTGGAGACCCAGTACTTC	CASSTGQGLETQYF
few	TRBV20-1	NA	TRBJ1-2	TGCAGTGCTAGTTCTCTTGGGTATGGCTACACCTTC	CSASSLGYGYTF
many	TRBV20-1	NA	TRBJ1-1	TGCAGTGCTTACCCTGGGAGTTGGGCCAGCGGAGCTTTCTTT	CSAYPGSWASGAFF
many	TRBV6-5	TRBD2	TRBJ2-1	TGTGCCAGCAGTTACCGCGGGGGTAGGAATGAGCAGTTCTTC	CASSYRGGRNEQFF
NA	TRBV18	TRBD1	TRBJ2-3	TGTGCCAGCTCACCGACAGGGAACACAGATACGCAGTATTTT	CASSPTGNTDTQYF
many	TRBV18	NA	TRBJ1-1	TGTGCCAGCTCACCGGTGGGCGGATTGAACACTGAAGCTTTCTTT	CASSPVGGLNTEAFF
many	TRBV11-1	TRBD2	TRBJ2-1	TGTGCCAGCAGCTCCCAGGGGCTAGCGGGATCGGGCTACAATGAGCAGTTCTTC	CASSSQGLAGSGYNEQFF
few	TRBV11-2	TRBD2	TRBJ2-3	TGTGCCAGCAGCCCCCCGCTAGCGGGATTAATATTCGGTACGCAGTATTTT	CASSPPLAGLIFGTQYF
many	TRBV5-1	NA	TRBJ2-6	TGCGCCAGCAGCTTGGCCCGGGGGCCCGGGGCCAACGTCCTGACTTTC	CASSLARGPGANVLTF
many	TRBV6-2/TRBV6-3	NA	TRBJ2-1	TGTGCCAGCAGTTACTCGAAAGGGGCAGATGAGCAGTTCTTC	CASSYSKGADEQFF
many	TRBV6-5	NA	TRBJ1-3	TGTGCCAGCAGTTATAAGGGGCGGCCGGGAAACACCATATATTTT	CASSYKGRPGNTIYF
many	TRBV4-1	TRBD1	TRBJ1-3	TGCGCCAGCAGCCAAGATTCGCGGGACAGCAGCTCTGGAAACACCATATATTTT	CASSQDSRDSSSGNTIYF
many	TRBV20-1	TRBD2	TRBJ2-5	TGCAGTGCTAGTCCAATCCGACTAGCGGAGCAAGAGACCCAGTACTTC	CSASPIRLAEQETQYF
many	TRBV28	TRBD1	TRBJ2-6	TGTGCCAGCAGTTACGACAGGGCCTCTGGGGCCAACGTCCTGACTTTC	CASSYDRASGANVLTF
many	TRBV7-9	TRBD1	TRBJ2-7	TGTGCCAGCAGCTTAGTCAGGGACAGGGGCCACGAGCAGTACTTC	CASSLVRDRGHEQYF
many	TRBV12-3/TRBV12-4	TRBD1	TRBJ2-1	TGTGCCAGCAGTGTCGACAGGGTCAGTTCAGGATACAATGAGCAGTTCTTC	CASSVDRVSSGYNEQFF
many	TRBV5-1	NA	TRBJ2-7	TGCGCCAGCAGCTTGGATTCGGCAGGGCTGCAGTACTTC	CASSLDSAGLQYF